Below are 20 T cell receptor beta chains sequenced from a single sample in a study of blood T cell repertoires in COVID-19. TCRdb's copy holds only in-frame clones and misses some; the assay was immunoSEQ multiplex PCR. Of around 280,000 clones in the sample, approximately 86% are singletons; the top ten hold around 1.4%. Specimen: peripheral blood. The receptors stem from a man in his 70s with acute or convalescent COVID-19.

In DNA, the CDR3 is TGTGCCAGCAGTTTTGGGGGGAGCGTCACTGAAGCTTTCTTT. It yields the protein CASSFGGSVTEAFF. This sequence joins TRBV28 and TRBJ1-1, with D perhaps TRBD1 (5 bases). This CDR3 comprises 14 residues. CDR1 MDHEN and CDR2 SYDVKM come from the germline V gene. The ends were cut back, 3 bases at V and 4 bases at J, with 12 bases in the middle.

The chain couples TRBV12-3 or TRBV12-4 to TRBJ1-2, with 11 bases fitting TRBD1. Trimming took 6 bases from V and 7 from J; bases not matched to a gene: 4. The CDR3 totals 13 residues. CDR3 nucleotide sequence: TGTGCCAGCAGGGCGGGACAGGGGGGTGGCTACACCTTC. Translating it yields CASRAGQGGGYTF.

This clone came up once. V is TRBV29-1 and J is TRBJ2-2; 7 bases are shared with TRBD1. Germline-derived CDR1 and CDR2 are SQVTM and ANQGSEA. The CDR3 is 11 amino acids. The ends lost 6 bases at V and 8 bases at J; junction bases unmatched: 3. The CDR3 sequence: CSVLDRGELFF. In nucleotides, the CDR3 is TGCAGCGTCCTGGACAGGGGGGAGCTGTTTTTT.

The chain recombines TRBV3-1 (or the pseudogene TRBV3-2) with TRBJ2-3, with 9 bases fitting TRBD2. CDR3 size: 16 residues. The V gene's germline CDR1 is LGHDT and CDR2 YNNKEL (reference sequence). J was trimmed by 2 bases and V by 4 bases; bases with no gene match: 7. CDR3 DNA: TGTGCCAGCAGCCGTCTTAGCGGGGGCAACACAGATACGCAGTATTTT. Protein sequence: CASSRLSGGNTDTQYF.

This chain connects TRBV19 to TRBJ2-5; tentatively, D is TRBD2 (5 bases). V was cut by 7 bases and J by 2 bases, with 14 bases left in between. Germline V gene data show CDR1 as LNHDA and CDR2 as SQIVND (reference sequence). The CDR3 loop spans 14 amino acids. Here the CDR3 DNA reads TGTGCCAGTAACTCCCCGGGATTACAAGAGACCCAGTACTTC. This encodes CASNSPGLQETQYF.

The chain couples TRBV6-2 or TRBV6-3 to TRBJ2-7; 7 positions match TRBD2. Germline V gives CDR1 MNHEY, CDR2 SVGEGT. The CDR3 contains 14 residues. V was clipped by 0 bases and J by 6 bases; unmatched bases: 5. The CDR3 bases are TGTGCCAGCAGTTACTCCGGGGGGTCGGGCGAGCAGTACTTC. It translates to CASSYSGGSGEQYF.

V gene TRBV5-1 combines with J gene TRBJ2-3; TRBD2 aligns across 9 bases. V lost 4 bases, J lost 4 bases, and 10 bases stayed unmatched. Germline-derived CDR1 and CDR2 are SGHRS and YFSETQ. The CDR3 extends over 16 amino acids. CDR3 amino acids: CASSTRPAGGSDTQYF. The CDR3 coding sequence is TGCGCCAGCAGCACCCGTCCAGCGGGAGGATCAGATACGCAGTATTTT.

With respect to this clone: Other DNA sequences in this specimen translate into the identical CDR3. The chain uses TRBV18 and TRBJ1-1; TRBD1 is a possible D gene (5 bases). Trimming cost V 6 bases and J 1 base, with 12 bases left between them. The CDR3 extends over 14 amino acids. CDR1 is KGHSH and CDR2 is LQKENI in the germline V gene. CDR3: CASSLGQGNTEAFF. DNA for the CDR3: TGTGCCAGCTCCCTGGGGCAGGGGAACACTGAAGCTTTCTTT.

The chain joins TRBV28 to TRBJ1-2; possibly TRBD1 for D (5 bases). The length of the CDR3 is 14 residues. Trimming left V 7 bases short and J 1 base short, with 13 bases between. From germline, CDR1 is MDHEN and CDR2 SYDVKM. Here the CDR3 reads CASTPGTLNYGYTF. The CDR3 nucleotides read TGTGCCAGCACCCCAGGGACTCTTAACTATGGCTACACCTTC.

This chain joins TRBV3-1 (or the pseudogene TRBV3-2) and TRBJ1-3; D uncertain. V lost 4 bases and J lost 2, with 12 bases in between. In germline, CDR1 is LGHDT, CDR2 YNNKEL (reference sequence). The CDR3 loop spans 15 amino acids. The CDR3 reads CASSPRRTTGNTIYF. The CDR3 bases are TGTGCCAGCAGCCCCCGAAGGACTACTGGAAACACCATATATTTT.

V usage is TRBV20-1 and J usage is TRBJ2-3; D is unresolved. CDR3 length: 11 amino acids. Germline CDR1 DFQATT, CDR2 SNEGSKA (reference sequence). V was pared by 3 bases and J by 6 bases, with 7 bases between. The CDR3 DNA reads as TGCAGTGCTAGTGCTCCGGATACGCAGTATTTT. Amino acid sequence: CSASAPDTQYF.

The chain recombines TRBV5-5 with TRBJ1-1, with 8 bases fitting TRBD1. V was clipped by 5 bases and J by 1 base; unmatched bases: 4. The CDR3 contains 14 residues. Germline V gene data show CDR1 as SGHKS and CDR2 as YYEKEE (reference sequence). This CDR3 reads CASSPGGENTEAFF. The CDR3 DNA is TGTGCCAGCAGTCCAGGGGGCGAGAACACTGAAGCTTTCTTT.

The chain is built from TRBV7-2 and TRBJ2-1; 9 bases are a match to TRBD1. Germline-derived CDR1 and CDR2 are SGHTA and FQGNSA. The length of the CDR3 is 13 residues. CDR3 nucleotides: TGTGCTTTGGGGACAGGGTTCGCCAATGAGCAGTTCTTC. Protein: CALGTGFANEQFF.

V is TRBV27 and J is TRBJ1-4; possible D gene TRBD1, 6 bases. The V and J ends lost 8 bases and 10 bases respectively, with 20 bases between them. Germline CDR1 and CDR2: MNHEY and SMNVEV (reference sequence). The CDR3 loop spans 14 amino acids. CDR3 region: CASRPRDTLGKLFF. In DNA form, the CDR3 reads TGTGCCAGCCGTCCCCGGGACACCCTGGGAAAACTGTTTTTT.

In nucleotides, the CDR3 is TGTGCCAGCAGCTTGGAGGGACAGGGCCTCTCTGGAAACACCATATATTTT. The encoded protein is CASSLEGQGLSGNTIYF. The V and J genes are TRBV5-6 and TRBJ1-3, with TRBD1 matching 9 bases. V lost 0 bases, J lost 0 bases, and 4 bases stayed unmatched. Germline V CDR1 and CDR2: SGHDT, YYEEEE. The CDR3 is made up of 17 amino acids.

The rearrangement links TRBV11-2 to TRBJ2-1, with 8 bases lining up with TRBD1. V gave up 5 bases and J gave up 6 bases; unmatched junction bases: 9. CDR3 length equals 15 residues. The germline V gene encodes CDR1 SGHAT and CDR2 FQNNGV. CDR3 in DNA: TGTGCCAGCAGCCCCCCCGGACAGGGAGGCAATGAGCAGTTCTTC. Its protein product is CASSPPGQGGNEQFF.

A few counts support this clone. V is TRBV14 and J is TRBJ2-2; D remains ambiguous. Per the germline V gene, CDR1 is SGHDN and CDR2 is FVKESK. CDR3 length: 14 residues. With 2 bases removed from V and 3 bases from J, the gap between germline ends came to 7 bases. CDR3 DNA sequence: TGTGCCAGCAGCCAAATACTTTACACCGGGGAGCTGTTTTTT. Translation gives CASSQILYTGELFF.

A single count supports this clone. This chain uses TRBV7-2 with TRBJ2-1; 9 bases agree with TRBD2. The CDR3 length is 15 residues. The ends lost 7 bases at V and 4 bases at J; junction bases unmatched: 8. Germline V gene sequence: CDR1 SGHTA, CDR2 FQGNSA. This chain's CDR3 is CASNTGLAGYNEQFF. CDR3 DNA sequence: TGTGCCAGCAACACGGGGCTAGCGGGATACAATGAGCAGTTCTTC.

DNA of the CDR3: TGTGCCAGCAGTTTACACACCCGGGGAAACTCCTACGAGCAGTACTTC. Protein product: CASSLHTRGNSYEQYF. V and J are TRBV28 and TRBJ2-7, with a tentative D call TRBD2 (5 bases). The CDR3 runs 16 residues. The germline V gene encodes CDR1 MDHEN and CDR2 SYDVKM. Trimming took 2 bases from V and 0 from J, leaving 14 bases between them.

Written as DNA, the CDR3 is TGCGCCAGCAGCCAAGGGACAGGACCGGGAGAAGCTTTCTTT. Amino acid sequence: CASSQGTGPGEAFF. The chain couples TRBV4-3 to TRBJ1-1; 7 bases align to TRBD1. Germline values: CDR1 LGHNA, CDR2 YSLEER. V was pared by 1 base and J by 8 bases, with 7 bases of the junction left unmatched. The CDR3 covers 14 residues.